This TCR beta chain was sequenced for a study of blood T cell repertoires in COVID-19. Study-level information: Sites in the United States, Italy and Spain provided acute and convalescent COVID-19 samples. PBMCs, B-cell-depleted T cells, or T cells were the source of the cDNA or gDNA that made up the material.

As handled by the study authors: Nucleated cell number was recorded as an estimate derived from reference gene primer amplification. Some clones are missing from TCRdb's copy, which holds only in-frame ones; the method was immunoSEQ multiplex PCR. Clonal size and the V and J genes are those of that table, whereas D and trimming came from the DNA. The sample contains roughly 250,000 clones, 85% to 90% of which appear only once. CDR3 length: 16 residues. Between the trimmed V and J ends, which lost 0 bases and 0 bases, there was a span of 8 bases. The germline V gene has CDR1 SEHNR and CDR2 FQNEAQ (reference sequence).

The sequenced sample consisted of peripheral blood. This chain links TRBV7-9 with TRBJ1-4; tentatively, D is TRBD1 (5 bases). The receptor was isolated from a man aged 30 to 39 with acute or convalescent COVID-19. CDR3 coding DNA: TGTGCCAGCAGCTTAGCTGGGGGGGCAACTAATGAAAAACTGTTTTTT. It encodes CASSLAGGATNEKLFF.